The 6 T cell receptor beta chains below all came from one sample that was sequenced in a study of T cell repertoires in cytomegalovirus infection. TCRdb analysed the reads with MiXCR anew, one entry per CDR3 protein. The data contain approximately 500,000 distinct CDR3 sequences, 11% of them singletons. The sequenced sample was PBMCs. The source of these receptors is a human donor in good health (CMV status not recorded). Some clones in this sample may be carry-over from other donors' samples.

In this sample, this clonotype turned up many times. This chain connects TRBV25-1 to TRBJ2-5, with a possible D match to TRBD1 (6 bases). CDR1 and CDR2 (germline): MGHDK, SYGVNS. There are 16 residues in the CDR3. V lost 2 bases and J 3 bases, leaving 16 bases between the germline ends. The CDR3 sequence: CASSEKGRGTEETQYF. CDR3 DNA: TGTGCCAGCAGTGAAAAGGGAAGGGGGACGGAAGAGACCCAGTACTTC.

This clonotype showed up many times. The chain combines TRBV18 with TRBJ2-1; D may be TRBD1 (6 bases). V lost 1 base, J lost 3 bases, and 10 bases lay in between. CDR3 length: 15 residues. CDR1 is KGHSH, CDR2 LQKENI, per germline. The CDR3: CASSPRQALYNEQFF. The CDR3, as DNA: TGTGCCAGCTCACCACGACAGGCTCTCTACAATGAGCAGTTCTTC. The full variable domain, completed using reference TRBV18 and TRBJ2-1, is NAGVMQNPRHLVRRRGQEARLRCSPMKGHSHVYWYRQLPEEGLKFMVYLQKENIIDESGMPKERFSAEFPKEGPSILRIQQVVRGDSAAYFCASSPRQALYNEQFFGPGTRLTVL.

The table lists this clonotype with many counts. In nucleotides, the CDR3 is TGTGCCAGCAGGGAGGGACAGCTGAACACTGAAGCTTTCTTT. Its translation: CASREGQLNTEAFF. The gene calls are TRBV2 and TRBJ1-1, with 7 bases aligning to TRBD1. The germline V gene encodes CDR1 SNHLY and CDR2 FYNNEI. The CDR3 loop spans 14 amino acids. V lost 6 bases to trimming and J lost 0 bases; unmatched junction nucleotides: 4.

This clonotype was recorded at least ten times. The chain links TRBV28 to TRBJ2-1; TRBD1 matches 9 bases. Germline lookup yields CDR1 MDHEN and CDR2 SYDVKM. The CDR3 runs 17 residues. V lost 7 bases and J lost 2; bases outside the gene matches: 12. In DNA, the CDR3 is TGTGCCAGCACCTCCCTACCCGGGACAGGGACCTACAATGAGCAGTTCTTC. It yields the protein CASTSLPGTGTYNEQFF.

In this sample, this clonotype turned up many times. The CDR3 here is CASKTGSNQPQHF. The CDR3 DNA reads as TGTGCCAGTAAGACGGGAAGCAATCAGCCCCAGCATTTT. The chain has TRBV6-2 or TRBV6-3 and TRBJ1-5, with unresolved D. Deletions cut 9 bases from V and 1 base from J, with 10 bases between. The germline gives CDR1 MNHEY, CDR2 SVGEGT. This CDR3 is built from 13 residues.

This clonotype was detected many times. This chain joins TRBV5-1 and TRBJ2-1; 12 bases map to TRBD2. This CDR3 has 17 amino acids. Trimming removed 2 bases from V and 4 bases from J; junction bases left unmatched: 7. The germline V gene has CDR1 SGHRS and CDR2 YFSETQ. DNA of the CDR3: TGCGCCAGCAGCTTCGGACTAGCGGGGAACGTGTACAATGAGCAGTTCTTC. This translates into CASSFGLAGNVYNEQFF. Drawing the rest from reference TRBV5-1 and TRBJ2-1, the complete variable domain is KAGVTQTPRYLIKTRGQQVTLSCSPISGHRSVSWYQQTPGQGLQFLFEYFSETQRNKGNFPGRFSGRQFSNSRSEMNVSTLELGDSALYLCASSFGLAGNVYNEQFFGPGTRLTVL.